This TCR beta chain is drawn from a study of response to subunit inactivated influenza vaccine (dated by TCRdb to the late 2010s). Regarding the study in general: Deep quantitative profiling of the T cell receptor repertoire was used in the study to follow responses to a trivalent subunit inactivated influenza vaccine. What the research found in general, with its limitations: The authors proposed that each seasonal influenza vaccination may bring in only a limited number of new T cells.

This clonotype was detected only a few times. Its antigen has not been determined. Base qualities are missing; no much larger clone stands one base away. Library prep was done by RT-PCR. The instrument given in TCRdb is Illumina HiSeq 2500. TCRdb took the public reads, trimmed them with fastp at Q25, ran MiXCR for clone calling and kept in-frame beta chains. When rows share a CDR3 protein, they turn into one entry using the most common DNA and genes. This sample gives roughly 650,000 distinct CDR3 sequences in total; roughly 15% of them show up just once. In total, the top ten clones hold 7.5% to 8% of the sample. Here V drops 4 bases and J drops 3 bases, and the junction holds 8 bases not matched to any gene. From the cysteine up to the phenylalanine, the CDR3 has a length of 15 residues. The only DNA kept is the CDR3, 45 bases in frame from the first base. CDR1 and CDR2, looked up from the germline V gene, are MDHEN and SYDVKM.

The sequence was collected from a man in his fifties who received an inactivated influenza vaccine. Donor details come from another sample of the same person, matched by shared clones. The chain employs TRBV28 and TRBJ2-7; the central 8 bases match TRBD1. Sequenced material: PBMCs from blood, taken about 14 days before vaccination. The CDR3 corresponds to CASSSPGQGNYEQYF. The DNA sequence is as follows: TGTGCCAGCAGTTCCCCCGGACAGGGCAACTACGAGCAGTACTTC. This CDR3, with the reference TRBV28 and TRBJ2-7 proteins standing in past its ends, gives the full variable domain DVKVTQSSRYLVKRTGEKVFLECVQDMDHENMFWYRQDPGLGLRLIYFSYDVKMKEKGDIPEGYSVSREKKERFSLILESASTNQTSMYLCASSSPGQGNYEQYFGPGTRLTVT.